These T cell receptor beta chains were read from a single sample in a study of OX40 agonist ivuxolimab in advanced cancers. Data came from immunoSEQ multiplex PCR; TCRdb stores just in-frame clones and leaves some out. The sample lists some 150,000 clones; 75% to 95% were seen once. Sample: CD4+ or CD8+ T cells sorted from blood, taken in a trial of the OX40 agonist ivuxolimab. The receptors stem from an adult with an advanced solid tumor such as melanoma, head and neck, liver or kidney cancer. Each CDR3 is given with its conserved first and last residue. D genes are given only for firm matches. Size tells how often a clone was seen (once, few, many) or the class of an expanded clone, and some rows leave it out.

j_call clone_size d_call v_call cdr3_aa cdr3_nt
TRBJ1-2 - TRBD1 TRBV6-1 CASSPGTGLYGYTF TGTGCCAGCAGTCCAGGGACAGGTCTCTATGGCTACACCTTC
TRBJ1-2 - TRBD1 TRBV14 CASSQRTGNYYGYTF TGTGCCAGCAGCCAGAGGACAGGGAACTACTATGGCTACACCTTC
TRBJ2-5 - TRBD2 TRBV28 CASLERDYLETQYF TGTGCCAGCCTAGAGAGGGACTATTTGGAGACCCAGTACTTC
TRBJ1-5 few - TRBV4-2 CASSQDPGGWQPQHF TGTGCCAGCAGCCAAGACCCGGGGGGCTGGCAGCCCCAGCATTTT
TRBJ1-6 - TRBD1 TRBV27 CASGLMGQGHSPLHF TGTGCCAGCGGACTCATGGGACAGGGACACTCACCCCTCCACTTT
TRBJ2-1 - TRBD2 TRBV27 CASSLAGTSEQFF TGTGCCAGCAGTCTGGCCGGGACTAGCGAGCAGTTCTTC
TRBJ1-5 - - TRBV5-5 CASSLSSGNQPQHF TGTGCCAGCAGCTTGTCGTCCGGAAATCAGCCCCAGCATTTT
TRBJ1-2 - - TRBV28 CASNGGFDGYTF TGTGCCAGCAACGGGGGTTTTGATGGCTACACCTTC
TRBJ2-7 - - TRBV7-2 CASSFGRGYEQYF TGTGCCAGCAGCTTCGGTCGGGGCTACGAGCAGTACTTC
TRBJ2-5 - - TRBV11-3 CASSLGGSQETQYF TGTGCCAGCAGCTTAGGCGGATCCCAAGAGACCCAGTACTTC
TRBJ2-1 - - TRBV9 CASRRGPANNEQFF TGTGCCAGCAGAAGAGGGCCGGCCAATAATGAGCAGTTCTTC
TRBJ2-2 - - TRBV27 CASSAFWAVNTGELFF TGTGCCAGCAGTGCATTTTGGGCAGTGAACACCGGGGAGCTGTTTTTT
TRBJ1-1 - TRBD1 TRBV4-2 CASSRGQGSGTEAFF TGTGCCAGCAGCCGCGGACAGGGCAGTGGCACTGAAGCTTTCTTT
TRBJ1-3 - - TRBV19 CASSIERGLSGNTIYF TGTGCCAGTAGTATAGAAAGAGGATTGTCTGGAAACACCATATATTTT
TRBJ1-2 - - TRBV5-5 CASSLQGGIYGYTF TGTGCCAGCAGCTTACAGGGAGGAATCTATGGCTACACCTTC
TRBJ1-2 once TRBD1 TRBV19 CASRSRGDFGYTF TGTGCCAGTAGAAGCAGGGGGGATTTCGGCTACACCTTC
TRBJ1-1 - TRBD1 TRBV28 CASSFVPGTARNTEAFF TGTGCCAGCAGTTTCGTCCCAGGGACAGCTCGGAACACTGAAGCTTTCTTT
TRBJ1-2 once TRBD1 TRBV10-3 CAITRGTGVYGYTF TGTGCCATCACAAGGGGAACAGGGGTTTATGGCTACACCTTC
TRBJ1-3 - - TRBV5-1 CASSFTGSDTIYF TGCGCCAGCAGCTTCACAGGGTCGGACACCATATATTTT
TRBJ1-2 - - TRBV4-1 CASSQETQGVYGYTF TGCGCCAGCAGCCAAGAGACACAGGGAGTCTATGGCTACACCTTC
TRBJ1-1 once TRBD1 TRBV5-6 CASSSDRENTEAFF TGTGCCAGCAGCTCGGACAGGGAAAACACTGAAGCTTTCTTT
TRBJ2-5 - - TRBV19 CASSMSGLIKETQYF TGTGCCAGTAGTATGAGCGGACTGATTAAAGAGACCCAGTACTTC
TRBJ1-1 once - TRBV11-1 CASSLTGILNTEAFF TGTGCCAGCAGCTTAACAGGGATTTTGAACACTGAAGCTTTCTTT
TRBJ2-1 - TRBD2 TRBV4-2 CASSKGLAGGRGEFF TGTGCCAGCAGCAAAGGACTAGCGGGAGGCCGCGGGGAGTTCTTC
TRBJ1-4 - - TRBV11-2 CASSPSSTATNEKLFF TGTGCCAGCAGCCCCAGCTCCACCGCAACTAATGAAAAACTGTTTTTT
TRBJ2-3 - - TRBV5-5 CASSLLGKPNTDTQYF TGTGCCAGCAGCTTGTTGGGGAAACCTAACACAGATACGCAGTATTTT
TRBJ1-2 once - TRBV13 CASSLGRGVGYTF TGTGCCAGCAGCTTAGGCCGAGGGGTCGGCTACACCTTC
TRBJ2-1 - - TRBV6-5 CASSLSGSSYNEQFF TGTGCCAGCAGTCTCAGCGGTAGCTCCTACAATGAGCAGTTCTTC
TRBJ2-3 - TRBD2 TRBV5-1 CASSSGTSGLTDTQYF TGCGCCAGCAGCTCTGGGACTAGCGGTCTTACAGATACGCAGTATTTT
TRBJ2-6 - - TRBV27 CASSFSSGANVLTF TGTGCCAGCAGTTTCTCCTCTGGGGCCAACGTCCTGACTTTC
TRBJ2-7 - TRBD2 TRBV4-1 CASSQTSGNQYVQYF TGCGCCAGCAGCCAGACTAGCGGGAACCAGTATGTGCAGTACTTC
TRBJ2-1 - - TRBV15 CATSSRSLGTVQSSYNEQFF TGTGCCACCAGCAGCCGCTCTTTGGGGACGGTCCAAAGCTCCTACAATGAGCAGTTCTTC
TRBJ2-7 once - TRBV28 CASSLSGHHYEQYF TGTGCCAGCAGTTTAAGTGGACACCACTACGAGCAGTACTTC
TRBJ2-1 - - TRBV5-1 CASSPFGPYNGEQFF TGCGCCAGCAGCCCTTTCGGGCCCTACAATGGTGAGCAGTTCTTC
TRBJ2-1 - TRBD2 TRBV19 CATDGTSGIGEQFF TGTGCCACCGACGGGACTAGCGGGATAGGCGAGCAGTTCTTC
TRBJ1-5 - - TRBV4-3 CASSQVEGYQPQHF TGCGCCAGCAGCCAAGTTGAGGGCTATCAGCCCCAGCATTTT
TRBJ1-4 - - TRBV4-1 CASSHNRVRVSKLFF TGCGCCAGCAGCCATAATCGGGTCCGGGTTTCAAAACTGTTTTTT
TRBJ1-2 once TRBD1 TRBV7-9 CASSSSPGQGAPGGYTF TGTGCCAGCAGCTCCTCTCCGGGACAGGGCGCACCAGGGGGCTACACCTTC
TRBJ2-1 - TRBD2 TRBV18 CASSPGTSGAHYNEQFF TGTGCCAGCTCACCCGGGACTAGCGGGGCCCATTACAATGAGCAGTTCTTC
TRBJ1-6 - - TRBV7-9 CASSMDLSGSPLHF TGTGCCAGCAGCATGGATCTAAGTGGTTCACCCCTCCACTTT
TRBJ2-1 - - TRBV28 CASSPLPQVREGRFHNEQFF TGTGCCAGCAGTCCGCTCCCTCAGGTCCGAGAAGGCCGGTTTCACAATGAGCAGTTCTTC
TRBJ1-1 - TRBD1 TRBV5-6 CASSLLTGRGEAFF TGTGCCAGCAGCTTACTGACAGGGAGAGGGGAAGCTTTCTTT
TRBJ2-5 - - TRBV7-3 CASSPGRGEARETQYF TGTGCCAGCAGCCCAGGCAGGGGGGAAGCCAGGGAGACCCAGTACTTC